Sequencing of this T cell receptor (beta chain) was carried out in a study of blood T cells in healthy people across ages. On the study more broadly: Template switching recovered approximately one barcoded beta molecule for every two T cells.

There were healthy Caucasian individuals from Russia, aged 6 to 90, serving as donors. Extractions gave at least 5 micrograms of total RNA per sample. The sample holds a few counts of this clonotype. A second about 7 to 12 cycle PCR used barcoded and J-beta primers. TCRdb fed the 5' RACE reads into MiXCR, producing one record per CDR3 protein. This table holds about 540,000 distinct CDR3 sequences, around 24% found once. These sequences were also reported in another study, on T cells of mothers and their children. That study adds: Biologically related mothers and children overlapped slightly more than unrelated pairs, a non-significant difference.

The sequence was collected from a boy between 10 and 17 years old in good health. Sequenced input: blood.

The CDR3 region has the DNA TGTGCCAGCAGCGCCAGTGGGCAAGGAGAGCAGTACTTC. Protein: CASSASGQGEQYF. J is TRBJ2-7 and V is TRBV9; D is unresolved. V dropped 3 bases and J dropped 7 bases, with 14 bases sitting between them. CDR1 is SGDLS, CDR2 YYNGEE, per germline. This CDR3 is built from 13 residues.